The 26 T cell receptor beta chains presented below share a single source sample, sequenced in a study of blood T cell repertoires in COVID-19. Generated by immunoSEQ multiplex PCR, the TCRdb table keeps only in-frame clones and is missing some. The sample has approximately 180,000 clones; approximately 88% are singletons. Sequencing input: peripheral blood. These receptors were obtained from a woman in her thirties or forties with COVID-19, enrolled during active disease.

This clone has only a few counts. The chain employs TRBV3-1 (or the pseudogene TRBV3-2) and TRBJ2-1; TRBD2 aligns across 7 bases. After removal of 1 base from V and 8 bases from J, the junction contained 5 bases not matched to a gene. CDR1 and CDR2 (germline): LGHDT, YNNKEL (reference sequence). The CDR3 loop spans 14 amino acids. DNA of the CDR3: TGTGCCAGCAGCCAAGGGACTAGGACCTATGAGCAGTTCTTC. This translates into CASSQGTRTYEQFF.

The chain is built from TRBV5-1 and TRBJ1-1; TRBD1 aligns across 7 bases. CDR1 is SGHRS and CDR2 is YFSETQ in the germline V gene. With 4 bases clipped from V and 1 base from J, the junction kept 10 bases outside the gene matches. The CDR3 is 16 residues long. Here the CDR3 reads CASSPAGGLGNTEAFF. The CDR3 DNA is TGCGCCAGCAGCCCCGCAGGGGGATTGGGGAACACTGAAGCTTTCTTT.

This clone occurred a few times. CDR3 sequence (DNA): TGCGCCAGCAGCACTAACAGGGGCTCCTATAATTCACCCCTCCACTTT. It translates to CASSTNRGSYNSPLHF. V usage is TRBV5-1 and J usage is TRBJ1-6; 7 bases are shared with TRBD1. The germline gives CDR1 SGHRS, CDR2 YFSETQ. V gave up 4 bases and J gave up 0 bases; unmatched junction bases: 4. This CDR3 region has 16 residues. The complete variable domain, with remaining parts taken from reference TRBV5-1 and TRBJ1-6, reads KAGVTQTPRYLIKTRGQQVTLSCSPISGHRSVSWYQQTPGQGLQFLFEYFSETQRNKGNFPGRFSGRQFSNSRSEMNVSTLELGDSALYLCASSTNRGSYNSPLHFGNGTRLTVT.

The V gene is TRBV11-2, the J gene TRBJ1-4; the match to TRBD1 covers 7 bases. Germline V gene sequence: CDR1 SGHAT, CDR2 FQNNGV. The CDR3 totals 15 residues. V dropped 1 base and J dropped 10; count of bases not matched to a gene: 9. The CDR3 DNA is TGTGCCAGCAGCTTAGCAAGGGGGCGATTCGGAAAACTGTTTTTT. Translated: CASSLARGRFGKLFF.

Only one count was recorded for this clone. V and J are TRBV1 and TRBJ1-4; no check of the table's D call, TRBD1, against the DNA was made. TRBV1 has pseudogene status. The CDR3 runs 13 residues. The CDR3 region has the DNA TGCACCAGCAGCCAAGGGACAGGGGAAAAACTGTTTTTT. Translating gives CTSSQGTGEKLFF.

The chain is built from TRBV5-1 and TRBJ2-3; TRBD2 aligns across 11 bases. CDR1 and CDR2 (germline): SGHRS, YFSETQ. The length of the CDR3 is 15 residues. V was clipped by 4 bases and J by 2 bases; unmatched bases: 3. CDR3 sequence reads: CASSGTSGYTDTQYF. CDR3 coding DNA: TGCGCCAGCAGCGGGACTAGCGGATACACAGATACGCAGTATTTT.

The chain combines TRBV10-3 with TRBJ1-1; 7 positions agree with TRBD1. Germline V lookup: CDR1 ENHRY, CDR2 SYGVKD. This CDR3 is built from 15 residues. Trimming took 6 bases from V and 3 from J; bases not matched to a gene: 10. DNA for the CDR3: TGTGCCATCAGGGATAACAGGGGAAGGCACACTGAAGCTTTCTTT. It specifies CAIRDNRGRHTEAFF.

This chain joins TRBV7-7 and TRBJ1-1, with D unresolved. Trimming took off 5 bases at V and 2 bases at J, with 9 bases between the two ends. Germline V gives CDR1 SSHAT, CDR2 FNYEAQ (reference sequence). The CDR3 loop spans 13 amino acids. The CDR3 DNA is TGTGCCAGCAGCCTTACAGATAACACTGAAGCTTTCTTT. It codes for CASSLTDNTEAFF. Supplemented by reference TRBV7-7 and TRBJ1-1, the full variable domain reads GAGVSQSPRYKVTKRGQDVTLRCDPISSHATLYWYQQALGQGPEFLTYFNYEAQPDKSGLPSDRFSAERPEGSISTLTIQRTEQRDSAMYRCASSLTDNTEAFFGQGTRLTVV.

The chain recombines TRBV5-6 with TRBJ2-7; D call uncertain. Germline loops: CDR1 SGHDT, CDR2 YYEEEE. Deletions cut 2 bases from V and 2 bases from J, with 5 bases between. There are 12 residues in the CDR3. The CDR3 sequence is CASSFDTYEQYF. In nucleotides, the CDR3 is TGTGCCAGCAGCTTTGACACCTACGAGCAGTACTTC.

CDR3 DNA: TGTGCCAGCAGTTACTCGGAGGTTGCCGAGCAGTACTTC. Translation gives CASSYSEVAEQYF. The J gene is TRBJ2-7, the V gene TRBV6-6; maybe TRBD2 (5 bases). CDR1 MNHNY and CDR2 SVGAGI come from the germline V gene (reference sequence). Trimming removed 0 bases from V and 6 bases from J, with 9 bases in between. This CDR3 spans 13 amino acids.

This clone was seen once. The chain recombines TRBV7-9 with TRBJ1-5; 7 bases map to TRBD1. The CDR3 runs to 15 residues. CDR1 is SEHNR and CDR2 is FQNEAQ in the germline V gene (reference sequence). J gave up 9 bases and V 5 bases, and 13 bases lay outside the gene matches. CDR3 region: CASSGTALSLGPQHF. The CDR3 region has the DNA TGTGCCAGCAGCGGGACAGCCCTTTCTCTTGGGCCCCAGCATTTT. The full variable domain, with the rest looked up from reference TRBV7-9 and TRBJ1-5, is DTGVSQNPRHKITKRGQNVTFRCDPISEHNRLYWYRQTLGQGPEFLTYFQNEAQLEKSRLLSDRFSAERPKGSFSTLEIQRTEQGDSAMYLCASSGTALSLGPQHFGDGTRLSIL.

The chain joins TRBV5-5 to TRBJ1-4; no clear D. The CDR3 covers 15 residues. V was cut by 6 bases and J by 0 bases, with 12 bases left in between. Germline lookup yields CDR1 SGHKS and CDR2 YYEKEE (reference sequence). CDR3 nucleotides: TGTGCCAGCACCGCTAGACCGGCAACTAATGAAAAACTGTTTTTT. Its translation: CASTARPATNEKLFF.

The J gene is TRBJ1-1, the V gene TRBV7-8, with D possibly matching TRBD1 (5 bases). The CDR3 is 16 amino acids. From germline, CDR1 is SGHVS and CDR2 FQNEAQ. Trimming cost V 3 bases and J 0 bases, with 14 bases left between them. For the CDR3, the DNA is TGTGCCAGCAGCTTGCGGTCAGGGCCTATGAACACTGAAGCTTTCTTT. This codes for CASSLRSGPMNTEAFF.

This clone was counted ten times or more. The CDR3 loop reads CASSLGDRVSSPLHF. CDR3 DNA: TGCGCCAGCAGCTTGGGGGACAGGGTGAGTTCACCCCTCCACTTT. The chain carries TRBV5-1 and TRBJ1-6; 9 nucleotides align to TRBD1. CDR1 SGHRS and CDR2 YFSETQ come from the germline V gene. The V segment lost 0 bases and the J segment 9 bases; nucleotides outside the gene matches: 4. This CDR3 spans 15 amino acids.

The chain recombines TRBV25-1 with TRBJ1-1; possibly TRBD1 for D (5 bases). Germline V gene lookup returns CDR1 MGHDK and CDR2 SYGVNS. The V end lost 6 bases, the J end lost 1 base, and 9 bases lay between the germline ends. CDR3 length equals 13 residues. This CDR3 is CASSSRANTEAFF. CDR3 nucleotides: TGTGCCAGCAGCTCCAGGGCGAACACTGAAGCTTTCTTT. Full variable domain (rest looked up from reference TRBV25-1 and TRBJ1-1): EADIYQTPRYLVIGTGKKITLECSQTMGHDKMYWYQQDPGMELHLIHYSYGVNSTEKGDLSSESTVSRIRTEHFPLTLESARPSHTSQYLCASSSRANTEAFFGQGTRLTVV.

The rearrangement joins TRBV6-5 to TRBJ1-1, with TRBD1 as a possible D gene (6 bases). Germline loops: CDR1 MNHEY, CDR2 SVGAGI. Trimming left V 6 bases short and J 4 bases short, with 18 bases between. CDR3 length equals 15 residues. The CDR3 nucleotides read TGTGCCAGCAGCTTTTACAGGGATGGGGGCACTGAAGCTTTCTTT. Translated, it gives CASSFYRDGGTEAFF.

In the case of this clone: The sample holds other DNA sequences that translate to the same CDR3. The chain links TRBV6-5 to TRBJ1-2, with TRBD1 identical over 10 bases. Germline CDR1 is MNHEY and CDR2 is SVGAGI. V shed 5 bases, J shed 8 bases, and the junction held 5 bases outside the gene matches. The CDR3 contains 13 residues. CDR3 in amino acids: CASSRGQGGGYTF. The CDR3 DNA follows: TGTGCCAGCAGTCGAGGACAGGGGGGAGGCTACACCTTC.

V and J are TRBV6-5 and TRBJ2-7, with D maybe TRBD2 (6 bases). CDR1 MNHEY and CDR2 SVGAGI come from the germline V gene. The V and J ends lost 8 bases and 3 bases respectively, with 14 bases between them. The CDR3 extends over 13 amino acids. CDR3 DNA sequence: TGTGCCAGCGGGGGACTGGGGATCTACGAGCAGTACTTC. It yields the protein CASGGLGIYEQYF.

The J gene is TRBJ2-1, the V gene TRBV19; tentatively, D is TRBD2 (6 bases). In germline, CDR1 is LNHDA, CDR2 SQIVND (reference sequence). CDR3 length: 16 amino acids. Deletions cut 6 bases from V and 0 bases from J, with 15 bases between. For the CDR3, the DNA is TGTGCCAGTAGGTCTAGCGCCTACAGCTCCTACAATGAGCAGTTCTTC. Translating it yields CASRSSAYSSYNEQFF.

The chain uses TRBV5-1 and TRBJ2-1; 8 nucleotides line up with TRBD2. V shed 5 bases, J shed 8 bases, and the junction held 6 bases outside the gene matches. The CDR3 sequence is 13 residues long. The germline V gene encodes CDR1 SGHRS and CDR2 YFSETQ. Here the CDR3 reads CASRSGSQYEQFF. Written as DNA, the CDR3 is TGCGCCAGCAGGAGCGGGAGTCAGTATGAGCAGTTCTTC. Full variable domain (outside the CDR3, taken from reference TRBV5-1 and TRBJ2-1): KAGVTQTPRYLIKTRGQQVTLSCSPISGHRSVSWYQQTPGQGLQFLFEYFSETQRNKGNFPGRFSGRQFSNSRSEMNVSTLELGDSALYLCASRSGSQYEQFFGPGTRLTVL.

This chain joins TRBV5-1 and TRBJ1-1; 7 positions agree with TRBD1. The CDR3 contains 14 residues. Germline CDR1 SGHRS, CDR2 YFSETQ. Germline trimming cut 6 bases from V and 0 bases from J; bases unmatched to any gene: 5. The CDR3 loop is CASTAGQLNTEAFF. Here the CDR3 DNA reads TGCGCCAGCACCGCGGGACAGCTGAACACTGAAGCTTTCTTT. Filled out from reference TRBV5-1 and TRBJ1-1, the complete variable domain reads KAGVTQTPRYLIKTRGQQVTLSCSPISGHRSVSWYQQTPGQGLQFLFEYFSETQRNKGNFPGRFSGRQFSNSRSEMNVSTLELGDSALYLCASTAGQLNTEAFFGQGTRLTVV.

The rearrangement links TRBV18 to TRBJ2-6; TRBD2 is a possible D gene (6 bases). V lost 2 bases to trimming and J lost 0 bases, with 14 bases between them. Germline lookup yields CDR1 KGHSH and CDR2 LQKENI. The CDR3 is made up of 18 amino acids. Here the CDR3 DNA reads TGTGCCAGCTCACCAGGCGGGGTTTCTGGCTCTGGGGCCAACGTCCTGACTTTC. Protein product: CASSPGGVSGSGANVLTF.

The rearrangement uses TRBV5-1 and TRBJ1-4, with D tentatively TRBD1 (6 bases). This CDR3 has 14 residues. From germline, CDR1 is SGHRS and CDR2 YFSETQ. The V end lost 8 bases, the J end lost 8 bases, and 19 bases lay between the germline ends. In nucleotides, the CDR3 is TGCGCCAGTTCAGGGCCGGGACAAGTGGAAAAACTGTTTTTT. Its translation: CASSGPGQVEKLFF.

This sequence joins TRBV3-1 (or the pseudogene TRBV3-2) and TRBJ2-7, with a tentative D call TRBD1 (5 bases). The germline CDR1 and CDR2 sequences are LGHDT and YNNKEL (reference sequence). The CDR3 is 12 residues long. The germline V and J ends were trimmed by 5 bases and 6 bases, with 11 bases remaining between them. The CDR3 DNA sequence: TGTGCCAGCAGCACCACAGGCCGCGAGCAGTACTTC. Its protein is CASSTTGREQYF.

This clone was counted once. The V gene is TRBV5-1, the J gene TRBJ2-4; the match to TRBD1 covers 11 bases. The CDR3 runs 14 residues. The trim removed 5 bases at V and 9 bases at J, leaving 7 bases unmatched. CDR1 and CDR2 from the germline V gene are SGHRS and YFSETQ. CDR3 amino acids: CASRPAGTGGIQYF. CDR3 coding DNA: TGCGCCAGCAGACCCGCCGGGACAGGGGGCATTCAGTACTTC.

The chain links TRBV4-2 to TRBJ2-1; the match to TRBD2 covers 10 bases. In germline, CDR1 is LGHNA, CDR2 YNFKEQ. The CDR3 has 17 amino acids. V shed 4 bases and J 4 bases; nucleotides not matched to a gene: 10. The CDR3 DNA sequence: TGTGCCAGCAGCCCAGAGCTACTAGCGGGAAATTACAATGAGCAGTTCTTC. Translating gives CASSPELLAGNYNEQFF.